The 14 T cell receptor beta chains presented below share a single source sample, sequenced in a study of T cells in Graves' hyperthyroidism and ophthalmopathy. Amplified TCR beta CDR3 regions came from RNA transcripts. RT-PCR in the first round (using the HTBI primer set) targeted the TCR CDR3. TCRdb recomputed calls from the multiplex PCR reads with MiXCR, one row per CDR3 protein. This sample has approximately 350,000 distinct CDR3 sequences, with roughly 15% found just once. Sequenced material: blood. All receptors come from a woman between 55 and 75 years old with Graves' ophthalmopathy.

This clonotype was counted ten times or more. The chain recombines TRBV11-2 with TRBJ2-5; D uncertain. The germline gives CDR1 SGHAT, CDR2 FQNNGV. The CDR3 has 13 amino acids. The V end was cut by 4 bases, the J end by 1 base, with 7 bases between. The CDR3 is CASSSPAQETQYF. The CDR3 nucleotides are TGTGCCAGCAGCTCCCCTGCCCAAGAGACCCAGTACTTC.

Many counts were recorded for this clonotype. The V and J genes are TRBV28 and TRBJ1-5; no reliable D call. CDR3 size: 12 residues. CDR1 is MDHEN, CDR2 SYDVKM, per germline. Trimming cost V 6 bases and J 8 bases, with 11 bases left between them. This CDR3 reads CASSRTPEPQHF. The CDR3 DNA sequence: TGTGCCAGCAGCCGAACTCCCGAGCCCCAGCATTTT.

The table lists this clonotype with many counts. V usage is TRBV29-1 and J usage is TRBJ2-3; D remains unclear. Germline V lookup: CDR1 SQVTM, CDR2 ANQGSEA. V shed 0 bases and J shed 1 base, with 11 bases lying between them. The CDR3 spans 15 residues. In DNA form, the CDR3 reads TGCAGCGTTGAAGAGACCCCCGGAGGCACAGATACGCAGTATTTT. Translated: CSVEETPGGTDTQYF.

The chain joins TRBV20-1 to TRBJ1-5, with D possibly TRBD1 on 6 matching bases. V shed 5 bases and J shed 0 bases, with 8 bases lying between them. The germline CDR1 and CDR2 sequences are DFQATT and SNEGSKA (reference sequence). The CDR3 is 13 amino acids. The CDR3 DNA follows: TGCAGTGCTGGGGGCCGTAGCAATCAGCCCCAGCATTTT. This translates into CSAGGRSNQPQHF.

In its sample, this clonotype was seen many times. V and J are TRBV13 and TRBJ2-5; 12 positions match TRBD1. Germline V gene lookup returns CDR1 PRHDT and CDR2 FYEKMQ (reference sequence). V lost 0 bases to trimming and J lost 4 bases; unmatched junction nucleotides: 9. This CDR3 is built from 18 residues. This CDR3 reads CASSLGRGQGAIGETQYF. CDR3 nucleotides: TGTGCCAGCAGCTTAGGACGGGGACAGGGGGCGATTGGAGAGACCCAGTACTTC.

This clonotype occurred many times. The V and J genes are TRBV20-1 and TRBJ2-6; no reliable D call. V gave up 3 bases and J gave up 3 bases, with 6 bases separating them. From germline, CDR1 is DFQATT and CDR2 SNEGSKA (reference sequence). This CDR3 has 13 amino acids. The CDR3 coding sequence is TGCAGTGCTAGGGGCATTGGGGCCAACGTCCTGACTTTC. It yields the protein CSARGIGANVLTF.

This clonotype occurred many times. The chain carries TRBV20-1 and TRBJ2-3; D not certain. CDR1 is DFQATT, CDR2 SNEGSKA, per germline (reference sequence). The CDR3 is 15 residues long. V was pared by 5 bases and J by 2 bases, with 17 bases between. The CDR3 loop is CSARRVAGYTDTQYF. In nucleotides, the CDR3 is TGCAGTGCTCGTCGGGTAGCAGGTTACACAGATACGCAGTATTTT.

The chain is built from TRBV7-9 and TRBJ2-1; TRBD2 matches at 10 bases. Germline CDR1 reads SEHNR; CDR2 reads FQNEAQ (reference sequence). The CDR3 runs to 18 residues. With V trimmed by 0 bases and J by 6 bases, 11 bases remained unmatched. The CDR3 sequence is CASSLAFLAGDAPNEQFF. In nucleotides, the CDR3 is TGTGCCAGCAGCTTAGCGTTCCTAGCGGGAGATGCCCCCAATGAGCAGTTCTTC.

This clonotype was picked up a small number of times. CDR3 amino acids: CASKGSTFWGYTF. CDR3 nucleotides: TGTGCCAGCAAGGGCAGCACCTTTTGGGGCTACACCTTC. The genes are TRBV6-1 and TRBJ1-2; no definite D call. The CDR3 is 13 residues long. V dropped 7 bases and J dropped 8 bases, with 17 bases sitting between them. CDR1 and CDR2 from the germline V gene are MNHNS and SASEGT.

This clonotype was counted at least ten times. The J gene is TRBJ2-7, the V gene TRBV11-2; no definite D call. The germline V gene encodes CDR1 SGHAT and CDR2 FQNNGV. V lost 7 bases and J lost 5, with 12 bases in between. The CDR3 is made up of 12 amino acids. CDR3 in DNA: TGTGCCAGCATGAGTGGCGCTGACGAGCAGTACTTC. Its protein product is CASMSGADEQYF.

This clonotype was detected ten times or more. The rearrangement joins TRBV3-1 to TRBJ1-1, with a tentative D call TRBD1 (5 bases). The ends were cut back, 7 bases at V and 7 bases at J, with 10 bases in the middle. This CDR3 is built from 11 residues. Germline V lookup: CDR1 LGHDT, CDR2 YNNKEL (reference sequence). The CDR3 loop is CASISGGEAFF. In DNA, the CDR3 is TGTGCCAGCATCTCTGGGGGTGAAGCTTTCTTT.

This clonotype has just a few counts. The rearrangement links TRBV28 to TRBJ1-2, with D possibly being TRBD1 (5 bases). Trimming took 6 bases from V and 4 from J, leaving 15 bases between them. CDR3 length equals 14 residues. CDR1 MDHEN and CDR2 SYDVKM come from the germline V gene. DNA of the CDR3: TGTGCCAGCAGCCCTTTCCAGGGTGGCTATGGCTACACCTTC. Translating it yields CASSPFQGGYGYTF.

The sample holds many counts of this clonotype. The chain recombines TRBV30 with TRBJ1-1, with D possibly matching TRBD1 (5 bases). The germline V gene encodes CDR1 GTSNPN and CDR2 SVGIG (reference sequence). The CDR3 runs to 14 residues. V lost 2 bases, J lost 2 bases, and 12 bases lay in between. CDR3 in amino acids: CAWSRLGGNTEAFF. The CDR3 DNA follows: TGTGCCTGGAGTCGTTTGGGGGGTAACACTGAAGCTTTCTTT. The variable domain in full, completed from reference TRBV30 and TRBJ1-1, reads SQTIHQWPATLVQPVGSPLSLECTVEGTSNPNLYWYRQAAGRGLQLLFYSVGIGQISSEVPQNLSASRPQDRQFILSSKKLLLSDSGFYLCAWSRLGGNTEAFFGQGTRLTVV.

This clonotype has a count of ten or more. The rearrangement uses TRBV24-1 and TRBJ2-5; 7 nucleotides line up with TRBD1. The CDR3 contains 16 residues. After removal of 4 bases from V and 1 base from J, the junction contained 8 bases not matched to a gene. Germline V gene lookup returns CDR1 KGHDR and CDR2 SFDVKD. CDR3 DNA: TGTGCCACCAGTGACCCCGGGACAGCTAGCCAAGAGACCCAGTACTTC. Residues: CATSDPGTASQETQYF.